This TCR beta chain stems from a study of vaccination and CD4 T cells after COVID-19. The treatment denotes: roughly 11-day PBMC culture with coronavirus spike peptide pools or control peptides (ViraFEST assay). The V and J ends lost 0 bases and 8 bases, in that order; junction bases with no gene match: 0. The CDR3 is 13 amino acids. From germline, CDR1 is SGHVS and CDR2 FQNEAQ. Cultured CD4+ T cell DNA underwent sequencing with the Oncomine TCR Beta short-read assay. Using its own MiXCR run on the PCR reads, TCRdb lists one record per CDR3 protein. Here the sample spans 8,500 to 13,000 distinct CDR3 sequences, roughly 45% being singletons. Worth noting for this clonotype: Its antigen remains unknown.

Sequencing was carried out using CD4+ T cells from blood, cultured in vitro. The clonotype originates from a human donor who had recovered from COVID-19. The genes are TRBV7-8 and TRBJ2-3, with 9 bases fitting TRBD2. The DNA of the CDR3 is TGTGCCAGCAGCTTAGCGCGGGGGGGTACGCAGTATTTT. The encoded protein is CASSLARGGTQYF.